The 21 T cell receptor beta chains in this list originate from one sample, sequenced in a study of T cell responses to AZD1222 COVID-19 vaccine. Using immunoSEQ multiplex PCR, the repertoire was profiled, and TCRdb retains in-frame clones only, with some absent. The table shows approximately 110,000 clones, with approximately 89% occurring only once. The sequencing here drew on peripheral blood, taken 28 days after the second AZD1222 dose. These receptor sequences come from an adult who received the AZD1222 COVID-19 vaccine.

This clone was picked up a small number of times. In DNA, the CDR3 is TGTGCCAGCAGTGAAAGGGACATGAACACTGAAGCTTTCTTT. Translation: CASSERDMNTEAFF. The chain recombines TRBV6-1 with TRBJ1-1; a possible D gene is TRBD1 (6 bases). In germline, CDR1 is MNHNS, CDR2 SASEGT. CDR3 size: 14 residues. Trimming removed 2 bases at V and 0 bases at J, with 7 bases between.

V gene TRBV27 combines with J gene TRBJ1-6; D perhaps matches TRBD1 (5 bases). Trimming took 5 bases from V and 5 from J, leaving 13 bases between them. The CDR3 has 15 residues. Germline assignment: CDR1 MNHEY and CDR2 SMNVEV (reference sequence). CDR3 protein: CASSLGTGNNSPLHF. The CDR3 DNA is TGTGCCAGCAGTCTAGGGACGGGGAATAATTCACCCCTCCACTTT.

This sequence joins TRBV24-1 and TRBJ2-5, with TRBD2 matching over 8 bases. J lost 1 base, V lost 3 bases, and 6 bases had no gene match. Germline V CDR1 and CDR2: KGHDR, SFDVKD. The CDR3 spans 16 residues. This chain's CDR3 is CATSDPGGERQETQYF. The DNA for the CDR3 is TGTGCCACCAGTGATCCCGGGGGGGAACGCCAAGAGACCCAGTACTTC.

The chain uses TRBV28 and TRBJ2-5; 10 nucleotides match TRBD1. This CDR3 has 15 amino acids. Unmatched junction bases numbered 9, after V lost 6 bases and J lost 5 bases. Germline CDR1 MDHEN, CDR2 SYDVKM. This CDR3 is CASSRWTGGFETQYF. The CDR3 DNA reads TGTGCCAGCAGCCGATGGACAGGGGGGTTTGAGACCCAGTACTTC.

The V and J genes are TRBV2 and TRBJ2-7; D gene uncertain. The CDR3 totals 16 residues. Germline lookup yields CDR1 SNHLY and CDR2 FYNNEI. Trimming cost V 6 bases and J 2 bases, with 20 bases left between them. Here the CDR3 DNA reads TGTGCCAGCAGCCTAAAAAAAGGCGTTCTCCCCTACGAGCAGTACTTC. Translating gives CASSLKKGVLPYEQYF.

The V and J genes are TRBV2 and TRBJ2-3; the match to TRBD2 covers 7 bases. In germline, CDR1 is SNHLY, CDR2 FYNNEI. CDR3 size: 16 residues. J lost 3 bases, V lost 3 bases, and 9 bases had no gene match. CDR3 nucleotides: TGTGCCAGCAGTGACGGGGGGAGGCAGGTGACAGATACGCAGTATTTT. Its translation is CASSDGGRQVTDTQYF.

CDR3 sequence reads: CASSTTRGTNEKLFF. Written as DNA, the CDR3 is TGTGCCAGCAGTACAACCAGGGGTACTAATGAAAAACTGTTTTTT. The chain joins TRBV6-5 to TRBJ1-4; D is perhaps TRBD1 (6 bases). This CDR3 has 15 residues. From germline, CDR1 is MNHEY and CDR2 SVGAGI. V lost 5 bases to trimming and J lost 2 bases, with 12 bases between them.

The gene calls are TRBV7-9 and TRBJ1-2, with 10 bases aligning to TRBD1. The CDR3 spans 14 residues. CDR1 and CDR2 (germline): SEHNR, FQNEAQ (reference sequence). V was clipped by 4 bases and J by 14 bases; unmatched bases: 13. The CDR3 DNA sequence: TGTGCCAGCAGCTCAACCGACAGGGGGCGATTTACTACCTTC. Its protein product is CASSSTDRGRFTTF.

This chain uses TRBV11-2 with TRBJ2-7; TRBD2 is a possible D gene (7 bases). The length of the CDR3 is 16 residues. V lost 5 bases and J lost 0, with 17 bases in between. Germline V gene sequence: CDR1 SGHAT, CDR2 FQNNGV. The CDR3 bases are TGTGCCAGCAGCCCGGGGGCTAGCGGAGGCTCCTACGAGCAGTACTTC. Amino acids: CASSPGASGGSYEQYF.

Only a few counts were recorded for this clone. This chain joins TRBV28 and TRBJ1-3; TRBD1 might be the D (5 bases). Trimming took off 3 bases at V and 2 bases at J, with 11 bases between the two ends. Germline V gene lookup returns CDR1 MDHEN and CDR2 SYDVKM. CDR3 size: 15 residues. CDR3 sequence (DNA): TGTGCCAGCAGTTTCCAGGGTACTACTGGAAACACCATATATTTT. Its translation is CASSFQGTTGNTIYF.

The chain has TRBV28 and TRBJ2-6; D is uncertain. The ends were cut back, 3 bases at V and 2 bases at J, with 11 bases in the middle. The germline CDR1 and CDR2 sequences are MDHEN and SYDVKM. The length of the CDR3 is 16 residues. The CDR3 sequence is CASSLKYLAGANVLTF. CDR3 in DNA: TGTGCCAGCAGTTTGAAATATTTGGCTGGGGCCAACGTCCTGACTTTC.

The chain employs TRBV7-2 and TRBJ2-7; TRBD1 agrees at 9 bases. CDR3 length: 17 residues. The trim removed 2 bases at V and 4 bases at J, leaving 12 bases unmatched. Looked up from germline, CDR1 is SGHTA and CDR2 is FQGNSA. This CDR3 reads CASSLLWTGTGRYEQYF. DNA of the CDR3: TGTGCCAGCAGCTTACTGTGGACCGGGACAGGGAGGTACGAGCAGTACTTC. The whole variable domain, remainder taken from reference TRBV7-2 and TRBJ2-7, is GAGVSQSPSNKVTEKGKDVELRCDPISGHTALYWYRQSLGQGLEFLIYFQGNSAPDKSGLPSDRFSAERTGGSVSTLTIQRTQQEDSAVYLCASSLLWTGTGRYEQYFGPGTRLTVT.

As for this clone: The same CDR3 is also encoded by other DNA sequences in this sample. The gene calls are TRBV28 and TRBJ1-6; D gene ambiguous. The germline CDR1 and CDR2 sequences are MDHEN and SYDVKM. Trimming cost V 2 bases and J 10 bases, with 3 bases left between them. The CDR3 is 11 residues long. Here the CDR3 DNA reads TGTGCCAGCAGTTTAGGCTCACCCCTCCACTTT. The encoded protein is CASSLGSPLHF.

The chain couples TRBV5-8 to TRBJ2-5; D call uncertain. The ends were cut back, 2 bases at V and 1 base at J, with 6 bases in the middle. The CDR3 consists of 13 residues. Germline values: CDR1 SGHTS, CDR2 YDEGEE. The CDR3 loop reads CASSFWSQETQYF. The CDR3 DNA follows: TGTGCCAGCAGCTTCTGGTCCCAAGAGACCCAGTACTTC.

The count of this clone is one. V is TRBV18 and J is TRBJ1-2; D is unclear. There are 14 residues in the CDR3. V dropped 1 base and J dropped 0 bases, with 6 bases sitting between them. Germline-derived CDR1 and CDR2 are KGHSH and LQKENI. The CDR3, as DNA: TGTGCCAGCTCACCACGGACGTCTAACTATGGCTACACCTTC. Amino acids: CASSPRTSNYGYTF.

The chain has TRBV10-3 and TRBJ1-1, with 10 bases matching TRBD1. Germline CDR1 and CDR2: ENHRY and SYGVKD. J was trimmed by 7 bases and V by 6 bases; bases with no gene match: 5. The CDR3 length is 13 residues. DNA of the CDR3: TGTGCCATCAGGGGGGACAGGGGTAATGAAGCTTTCTTT. Translated: CAIRGDRGNEAFF.

The chain employs TRBV19 and TRBJ2-1; 8 bases align to TRBD2. CDR1 and CDR2 (germline): LNHDA, SQIVND (reference sequence). The CDR3 consists of 15 residues. With 4 bases clipped from V and 8 bases from J, the junction kept 10 bases outside the gene matches. This CDR3 reads CASSTHGTSRDEQFF. In DNA, the CDR3 is TGTGCCAGTAGTACCCACGGGACTAGTAGGGATGAGCAGTTCTTC.

V and J are TRBV18 and TRBJ1-1; D is possibly TRBD1 (5 bases). The CDR3 length is 11 residues. Trimming cost V 8 bases and J 1 base, with 5 bases left between them. Germline CDR1 and CDR2: KGHSH and LQKENI. The CDR3 protein is CASQGNTEAFF. As DNA, the CDR3 is TGTGCCAGCCAGGGGAACACTGAAGCTTTCTTT. Combining the CDR3 with reference TRBV18 and TRBJ1-1 gives the whole variable domain NAGVMQNPRHLVRRRGQEARLRCSPMKGHSHVYWYRQLPEEGLKFMVYLQKENIIDESGMPKERFSAEFPKEGPSILRIQQVVRGDSAAYFCASQGNTEAFFGQGTRLTVV.

The chain is built from TRBV18 and TRBJ2-7; D gene uncertain. Germline V gene data show CDR1 as KGHSH and CDR2 as LQKENI. The CDR3 totals 13 residues. The ends were cut back, 3 bases at V and 7 bases at J, with 13 bases in the middle. The CDR3 DNA reads TGTGCCAGCTCACCGCCATGGATGGATGAGCAGTACTTC. This gives the protein CASSPPWMDEQYF. The complete variable domain, with remaining parts taken from reference TRBV18 and TRBJ2-7, reads NAGVMQNPRHLVRRRGQEARLRCSPMKGHSHVYWYRQLPEEGLKFMVYLQKENIIDESGMPKERFSAEFPKEGPSILRIQQVVRGDSAAYFCASSPPWMDEQYFGPGTRLTVT.

This clone was counted a few times. The gene calls are TRBV12-3 or TRBV12-4 and TRBJ1-1; D unresolved. This CDR3 has 12 residues. Between the trimmed V and J ends, which lost 5 bases and 4 bases, there was a span of 8 bases. The CDR3 loop is CASSPGVTEAFF. The DNA for the CDR3 is TGTGCCAGCAGTCCGGGAGTCACTGAAGCTTTCTTT.

The chain joins TRBV10-3 to TRBJ2-1, with D maybe TRBD2 (6 bases). V lost 2 bases and J lost 6, with 14 bases in between. Germline CDR1 reads ENHRY; CDR2 reads SYGVKD. CDR3 length: 15 residues. The CDR3 DNA is TGTGCCATCAGTGAGCGTAGCGGAGGGTTCAATGAGCAGTTCTTC. Protein product: CAISERSGGFNEQFF.